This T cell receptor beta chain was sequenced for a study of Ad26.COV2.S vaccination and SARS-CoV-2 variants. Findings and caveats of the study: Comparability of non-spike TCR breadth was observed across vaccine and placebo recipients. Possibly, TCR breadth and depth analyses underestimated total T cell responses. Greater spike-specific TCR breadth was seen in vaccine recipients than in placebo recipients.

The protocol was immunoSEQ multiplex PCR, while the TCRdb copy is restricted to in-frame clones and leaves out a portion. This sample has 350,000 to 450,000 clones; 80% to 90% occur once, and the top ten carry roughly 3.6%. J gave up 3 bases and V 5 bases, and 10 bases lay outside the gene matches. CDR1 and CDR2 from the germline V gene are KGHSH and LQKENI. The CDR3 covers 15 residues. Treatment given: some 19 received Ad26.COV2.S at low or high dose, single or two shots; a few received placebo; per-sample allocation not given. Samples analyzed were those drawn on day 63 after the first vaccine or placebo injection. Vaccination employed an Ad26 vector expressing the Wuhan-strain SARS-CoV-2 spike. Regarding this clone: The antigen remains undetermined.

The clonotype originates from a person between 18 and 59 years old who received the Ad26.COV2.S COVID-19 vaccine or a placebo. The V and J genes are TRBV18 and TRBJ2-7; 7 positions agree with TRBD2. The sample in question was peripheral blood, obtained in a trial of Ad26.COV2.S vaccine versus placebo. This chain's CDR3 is CASSAGVLFLYEQYF. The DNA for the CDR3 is TGTGCCAGCTCAGCGGGGGTTCTCTTCCTCTACGAGCAGTACTTC.